This entry lists 13 T cell receptor beta chains sequenced from one sample in a study of T cell repertoires in cytomegalovirus infection. TCRdb called the reads again in MiXCR, with one record for every CDR3 protein. The data hold some 270,000 distinct CDR3 sequences, with over 15% observed a single time. Sequencing was carried out using CD8+ T cells from PBMCs. The receptor source for this set is a human donor in good health (CMV status not recorded). Some clones in this sample may be carry-over from other donors' samples.

The rearrangement joins TRBV27 to TRBJ1-6, with 8 bases aligning to TRBD1. Germline loops: CDR1 MNHEY, CDR2 SMNVEV (reference sequence). The CDR3 has 16 residues. V was pared by 6 bases and J by 2 bases, with 6 bases of the junction left unmatched. The CDR3 nucleotides read TGTGCCAGCAGCTACGGACAGGGCGCCTATAATTCACCCCTCCACTTT. This encodes CASSYGQGAYNSPLHF.

This chain connects TRBV6-5 to TRBJ1-1; 9 nucleotides match TRBD1. Trimming removed 6 bases from V and 3 bases from J; junction bases left unmatched: 2. The CDR3 is made up of 13 amino acids. Germline CDR1 and CDR2: MNHEY and SVGAGI. The CDR3 region has the DNA TGTGCCAGCAGGGACAGGGGTCACACTGAAGCTTTCTTT. Its protein product is CASRDRGHTEAFF.

This clonotype was seen ten or more times. The J gene is TRBJ1-1, the V gene TRBV4-1; TRBD1 agrees at 7 bases. The CDR3 runs 15 residues. With 1 base clipped from V and 0 bases from J, the junction kept 2 bases outside the gene matches. Germline loops: CDR1 MGHRA, CDR2 YSYEKL. The CDR3 protein is CASSQAGTVNTEAFF. CDR3 DNA sequence: TGCGCCAGCAGCCAAGCCGGGACAGTGAACACTGAAGCTTTCTTT.

The chain carries TRBV6-6 and TRBJ1-2; TRBD1 might be the D (5 bases). The germline V gene encodes CDR1 MNHNY and CDR2 SVGAGI (reference sequence). Trimming cost V 6 bases and J 7 bases, with 12 bases left between them. This CDR3 is built from 12 residues. CDR3 nucleotide sequence: TGTGCCAGCAGAGAAACGACAGCTGGCTACACCTTC. Protein sequence: CASRETTAGYTF.

This clonotype has a count of ten or more. The V and J genes are TRBV7-9 and TRBJ2-1; D could derive from TRBD1 or TRBD2 (5 bases each). With 5 bases removed from V and 5 bases from J, the gap between germline ends came to 19 bases. The CDR3 runs 16 residues. Looked up from germline, CDR1 is SEHNR and CDR2 is FQNEAQ (reference sequence). CDR3 sequence reads: CASSPLFGMGDNEQFF. Written as DNA, the CDR3 is TGTGCCAGCAGCCCGTTATTTGGGATGGGGGACAATGAGCAGTTCTTC. The whole variable domain, filled in from reference TRBV7-9 and TRBJ2-1, reads DTGVSQNPRHKITKRGQNVTFRCDPISEHNRLYWYRQTLGQGPEFLTYFQNEAQLEKSRLLSDRFSAERPKGSFSTLEIQRTEQGDSAMYLCASSPLFGMGDNEQFFGPGTRLTVL.

This clonotype was seen a handful of times. In DNA, the CDR3 is TGTGCCAGCAGTGAAGGGGCGGGGGCCTCCTACGAGCAGTACTTC. Translation gives CASSEGAGASYEQYF. The chain recombines TRBV2 with TRBJ2-7; D might be TRBD2 (7 bases). The V gene lost 1 base and the J gene lost 0 bases, with 10 bases spanning the gap. Germline V gene data show CDR1 as SNHLY and CDR2 as FYNNEI. This CDR3 has 15 amino acids.

The sample holds a few counts of this clonotype. The chain recombines TRBV5-1 with TRBJ1-1; D is unclear. The germline V and J ends were trimmed by 0 bases and 8 bases, with 17 bases remaining between them. CDR1 is SGHRS and CDR2 is YFSETQ in the germline V gene. This CDR3 has 15 residues. The CDR3 nucleotides are TGCGCCAGCAGCTTGGCACTGGACTATGCTGACGAAGCTTTCTTT. Amino acid sequence: CASSLALDYADEAFF.

The chain is built from TRBV10-2 and TRBJ2-7, with 10 positions matching TRBD2. The CDR3 contains 16 residues. Germline CDR1 is WSHSY and CDR2 is SAAADI. Trimming cost V 4 bases and J 7 bases; bases outside gene matches: 13. CDR3 nucleotides: TGCGCCAGCAGTGGCCCCTTTGAGCGGGGGGGCCGGGAGCAGTACTTC. It codes for CASSGPFERGGREQYF.

The J gene is TRBJ2-7, the V gene TRBV29-1; 7 nucleotides match TRBD1. This CDR3 is 13 amino acids long. V lost 5 bases and J lost 2; bases outside the gene matches: 6. CDR1 and CDR2 (germline): SQVTM, ANQGSEA. The CDR3 coding sequence is TGCAGCGTTCCGGGGACAGTGGCCTACGAGCAGTACTTC. It yields the protein CSVPGTVAYEQYF.

This clonotype was observed at least ten times. The gene calls are TRBV7-3 and TRBJ2-3; the match to TRBD2 covers 8 bases. This CDR3 has 17 residues. Germline CDR1 SGHTA, CDR2 FQGTGA. Germline trimming cut 5 bases from V and 4 bases from J; bases unmatched to any gene: 14. CDR3 sequence: CASSRRGPGGVADTQYF. CDR3 DNA: TGTGCCAGCAGCCGACGGGGTCCGGGGGGGGTCGCAGATACGCAGTATTTT.

The genes are TRBV27 and TRBJ2-1, with 9 positions matching TRBD2. With V trimmed by 5 bases and J by 5 bases, 7 bases remained unmatched. The CDR3 spans 15 residues. CDR1 and CDR2 from the germline V gene are MNHEY and SMNVEV (reference sequence). This chain's CDR3 is CASSPAGGTHNEQFF. The CDR3 DNA sequence: TGTGCCAGCAGTCCTGCGGGGGGGACCCACAATGAGCAGTTCTTC.

This clonotype was detected many times. The chain combines TRBV7-8 with TRBJ1-2; TRBD1 aligns across 8 bases. With V trimmed by 5 bases and J by 7 bases, 12 bases remained unmatched. There are 15 residues in the CDR3. CDR1 SGHVS and CDR2 FQNEAQ come from the germline V gene. The CDR3 DNA sequence: TGTGCCAGCAGCCCCTGGCCGGAGGACAGGGCTGGCTACACCTTC. Amino acids: CASSPWPEDRAGYTF.

This clonotype was picked up a small number of times. The chain is built from TRBV6-5 and TRBJ1-2; no reliable D call. The CDR3 totals 13 residues. CDR1 MNHEY and CDR2 SVGAGI come from the germline V gene. Deletions cut 0 bases from V and 5 bases from J, with 7 bases between. The CDR3 DNA follows: TGTGCCAGCAGTTACTCGAATTTGTATGGCTACACCTTC. Residues: CASSYSNLYGYTF.